This T cell receptor (beta chain) was found in a study of blood T cell repertoires in COVID-19 (dated by TCRdb to 2020 to 2021). For the study in its entirety: Samples covering the acute and convalescent phases of COVID-19 were provided by collaborators in the United States, Italy and Spain. The prospective study material was composed of cDNA or gDNA derived from T cells, B-cell-depleted T cells, or PBMCs. Subjects who had been exposed to COVID-19, were actively infected with it, or had recovered from it provided the deeply sampled blood TCRbeta repertoires that made up the dataset. The repertoires were made available in a free public database intended to serve as a resource for research on the immune response to SARS-CoV-2. The samples were drawn from the first 160 participants of the ongoing ImmuneRACE study and from 950 to 1,500 subjects provided by 6 global collaborators. Nearly every sample came with metadata listing a de-identified subject ID, COVID-19 status, age in years and sex. Where available, HLA class I and class II types were obtained from metadata supplied by the sample provider rather than from assay-based typing.

Collaborating institutions collected whole blood in K2EDTA tubes following their own protocols. For TCRbeta analysis, collaborators shipped samples as frozen whole blood, isolated PBMCs, or DNA extracted from either of those sample types. The paper as a whole reports these results and caveats: Clinical and demographic metadata were provided uncurated, with the amount varying by source and participant.

TCRbeta CDR3 regions were amplified from genomic DNA by means of the immunoSEQ Assay, a bias-controlled multiplex PCR. The authors' pipeline ran thus. The number of nucleated cells in each sample was estimated by amplification of reference gene primers within the assay. Sequence reads were collapsed and filtered to measure the absolute abundance of every unique TCRbeta CDR3 rearrangement. For each sample, productive Simpson clonality was calculated as the square root of Simpson's diversity index over productive rearrangements. This is the immuneACCESS table as TCRdb keeps it, with only in-frame sequences that have V and J called. A part of the clones is gone; compared with another copy, unresolved V genes explain less than half, and the rest is unexplained. That table is the source of V, J and clone size, and D and trimming were worked out from the DNA. In all, the sample holds under 200,000 clones, and 70% to 90% of those were seen once. The ten largest clones capture 20% to 25% of the sample.

There are a few counts of this clone. No antigen is known for it. Base qualities are not at hand, and no much larger clone is one base apart. The CDR3 covers 13 residues, taking in both the cysteine and the phenylalanine. Kept here is only the CDR3 DNA, which spans 39 bases and is read in frame from base 1. The germline V gene (reference sequence) supplies CDR1 SEHNR and CDR2 FQNEAQ. V sheds 5 bases and J sheds 1 base, leaving 8 bases between their ends. Sequenced sample: peripheral blood. The chain couples TRBV7-9 to TRBJ1-1; TRBD1 is possibly the D segment (6 matching bases). The source of this sequence is a man between 60 and 75 years old with active or convalescent COVID-19. The CDR3 region: CASSPQGNTEAFF. The DNA sequence is TGTGCCAGCAGCCCACAGGGGAACACTGAAGCTTTCTTT.